Listed here are 23 T cell receptor beta chains from one sample, sequenced in a study of T cells in Graves' hyperthyroidism and ophthalmopathy. Researchers amplified the TCR beta CDR3 regions from RNA transcripts. HTBI primers were the set used in a first-round RT-PCR of the TCR CDR3. TCRdb passed the multiplex PCR reads through MiXCR, listing each CDR3 protein once. The sample includes 350,000 to 400,000 distinct CDR3 sequences, under 20% of them seen just once. Sequenced sample: blood. Receptors were obtained from a woman aged 18-35 years with Graves' hyperthyroidism.

This rearrangement joins TRBV2 to TRBJ1-6, with D uncertain. Germline CDR1 SNHLY, CDR2 FYNNEI. The CDR3 is 15 amino acids. The V end was cut by 2 bases, the J end by 1 base, with 6 bases between. DNA for the CDR3: TGTGCCAGCAGTGAATCAGCTTCCTATAATTCACCCCTCCACTTT. Translated, it gives CASSESASYNSPLHF.

This clonotype appeared many times. The chain couples TRBV7-2 to TRBJ2-5, with TRBD1 matching over 8 bases. Germline V CDR1 and CDR2: SGHTA, FQGNSA. The CDR3 consists of 15 residues. Unmatched junction bases numbered 13, after V lost 8 bases and J lost 5 bases. This CDR3 reads CASDWLGTGDETQYF. CDR3 DNA sequence: TGTGCCAGCGATTGGTTGGGGACAGGCGACGAGACCCAGTACTTC.

The chain links TRBV11-1 to TRBJ2-2; D gene uncertain. The CDR3 length is 17 residues. Germline V gene lookup returns CDR1 SGHAT and CDR2 FQDESV (reference sequence). Trimming took off 0 bases at V and 2 bases at J, with 13 bases between the two ends. For the CDR3, the DNA is TGTGCCAGCAGCTTAGCTACGAGCCCTCTTAACACCGGGGAGCTGTTTTTT. Amino acids: CASSLATSPLNTGELFF.

This clonotype was observed at least ten times. The chain combines TRBV27 with TRBJ2-2; no firm D call. This CDR3 is 14 amino acids long. The V gene's germline CDR1 is MNHEY and CDR2 SMNVEV (reference sequence). Trimming took 3 bases from V and 0 from J, leaving 5 bases between them. The CDR3 sequence: CASSFLPNTGELFF. DNA of the CDR3: TGTGCCAGCAGTTTTCTCCCGAACACCGGGGAGCTGTTTTTT.

The chain joins TRBV5-1 to TRBJ2-2; D is unclear. V lost 1 base and J lost 4, with 8 bases in between. This CDR3 contains 14 residues. Germline V CDR1 and CDR2: SGHRS, YFSETQ. DNA of the CDR3: TGCGCCAGCAGCTTGTACGGCGGCACCGGGGAGCTGTTTTTT. Its translation: CASSLYGGTGELFF.

Many counts were recorded for this clonotype. CDR3 region: CASTPSGGPETQYF. For the CDR3, the DNA is TGTGCCAGCACCCCTAGCGGGGGTCCAGAGACCCAGTACTTC. V usage is TRBV6-1 and J usage is TRBJ2-5, with TRBD2 matching 10 bases. Germline assignment: CDR1 MNHNS and CDR2 SASEGT. The CDR3 runs 14 residues. V dropped 7 bases and J dropped 4; count of bases not matched to a gene: 6.

This clonotype was seen repeatedly, ten times or more. The chain is built from TRBV20-1 and TRBJ1-2; D is unresolved. Per the germline V gene, CDR1 is DFQATT and CDR2 is SNEGSKA (reference sequence). V was trimmed by 4 bases and J by 8 bases, leaving 14 bases between them. This CDR3 has 12 residues. The CDR3 loop is CSAISTGEGYTF. The CDR3 nucleotides are TGCAGTGCTATCTCGACCGGGGAAGGCTACACCTTC.

This clonotype was seen only a few times. The V call is TRBV10-2, the J call TRBJ1-2; unclear D gene. The CDR3 length is 15 residues. Between the trimmed V and J ends, which lost 0 bases and 4 bases, there was a span of 12 bases. CDR1 is WSHSY and CDR2 is SAAADI in the germline V gene. The CDR3 nucleotides are TGCGCCAGCAGTGAGTCGCGTGCCAGCACCTATGGCTACACCTTC. Residues: CASSESRASTYGYTF.

At least ten counts were recorded for this clonotype. This rearrangement joins TRBV11-2 to TRBJ1-1; no clear D. The length of the CDR3 is 15 residues. Per the germline V gene, CDR1 is SGHAT and CDR2 is FQNNGV. Trimming took 5 bases from V and 4 from J, leaving 17 bases between them. The DNA for the CDR3 is TGTGCCAGCAGCGCAGGATCTATGTATGTCACTGAAGCTTTCTTT. This sequence encodes CASSAGSMYVTEAFF.

The table lists this clonotype with many counts. V gene TRBV5-1 combines with J gene TRBJ2-2; tentatively, D is TRBD1 or TRBD2 (5 bases each). Germline V gives CDR1 SGHRS, CDR2 YFSETQ. The V gene lost 4 bases and the J gene lost 5 bases, with 18 bases spanning the gap. The CDR3 contains 16 residues. DNA for the CDR3: TGCGCCAGCAGCCCCGAGGGGAGCTCTGATACCGGGGAGCTGTTTTTT. Translation: CASSPEGSSDTGELFF.

This clonotype occurred many times. In DNA form, the CDR3 reads TGTGCCATCCCCCCCAAGGTGGACCAGAACACCGGGGAGCTGTTTTTT. Residues: CAIPPKVDQNTGELFF. This rearrangement joins TRBV11-1 to TRBJ2-2, with D unresolved. Germline CDR1 reads SGHAT; CDR2 reads FQDESV (reference sequence). V shed 10 bases and J shed 1 base, with 19 bases lying between them. The CDR3 is 16 residues long.

This clonotype was seen many times. This chain links TRBV19 with TRBJ1-2, with TRBD1 matching 7 bases. The V gene's germline CDR1 is LNHDA and CDR2 SQIVND (reference sequence). The CDR3 covers 15 residues. With 6 bases clipped from V and 8 bases from J, the junction kept 15 bases outside the gene matches. CDR3 loop: CASSGMTGSPGGYTF. CDR3 DNA sequence: TGTGCCAGTAGCGGGATGACAGGGAGTCCCGGCGGCTACACCTTC.

This clonotype was detected many times. This sequence joins TRBV30 and TRBJ2-7; D remains ambiguous. The CDR3 has 13 residues. V dropped 1 base and J dropped 2 bases, with 9 bases sitting between them. CDR1 and CDR2 from the germline V gene are GTSNPN and SVGIG (reference sequence). CDR3 region: CAWSARVAYEQYF. DNA of the CDR3: TGTGCCTGGAGTGCTCGGGTGGCCTACGAGCAGTACTTC. Complete variable domain (other parts from reference TRBV30 and TRBJ2-7): SQTIHQWPATLVQPVGSPLSLECTVEGTSNPNLYWYRQAAGRGLQLLFYSVGIGQISSEVPQNLSASRPQDRQFILSSKKLLLSDSGFYLCAWSARVAYEQYFGPGTRLTVT.

The rearrangement uses TRBV6-5 and TRBJ2-5, with D possibly TRBD2 on 6 matching bases. V was clipped by 0 bases and J by 7 bases, with 15 bases between them. CDR1 is MNHEY and CDR2 is SVGAGI in the germline V gene. CDR3 length: 15 amino acids. The DNA of the CDR3 is TGTGCCAGCAGTTACTCGGGACTCACCAAAGGGACCCAGTACTTC. Protein sequence: CASSYSGLTKGTQYF.

This clonotype was counted many times. The chain couples TRBV12-3 or TRBV12-4 to TRBJ1-1; 9 nucleotides align to TRBD1. J was trimmed by 3 bases and V by 2 bases; bases with no gene match: 13. This CDR3 spans 18 amino acids. CDR3 amino acids: CASSLRDRVVGVDTEAFF. The CDR3 DNA sequence: TGTGCCAGCAGTTTAAGGGACAGGGTGGTGGGAGTGGACACTGAAGCTTTCTTT.

This clonotype was observed at least ten times. The V gene is TRBV20-1, the J gene TRBJ1-2; 11 bases align to TRBD1. Per the germline V gene, CDR1 is DFQATT and CDR2 is SNEGSKA (reference sequence). The length of the CDR3 is 15 residues. The ends lost 5 bases at V and 6 bases at J; junction bases unmatched: 11. This chain's CDR3 is CSAGGQGVRRNGYTF. CDR3 nucleotide sequence: TGCAGTGCTGGGGGACAGGGGGTGCGGAGGAATGGCTACACCTTC.

This clonotype has at least ten counts. V usage is TRBV28 and J usage is TRBJ1-1; D gene ambiguous. Germline assignment: CDR1 MDHEN and CDR2 SYDVKM. This CDR3 spans 13 amino acids. V was clipped by 5 bases and J by 1 base, with 8 bases between them. The CDR3 loop is CASSTVGNTEAFF. DNA for the CDR3: TGTGCCAGCAGTACCGTCGGGAACACTGAAGCTTTCTTT.

In its sample, this clonotype was seen many times. This chain links TRBV28 with TRBJ1-1; D possibly corresponds to TRBD1 (5 bases). The CDR3 is 14 amino acids. CDR1 is MDHEN, CDR2 SYDVKM, per germline. Between the trimmed V and J ends, which lost 4 bases and 8 bases, there was a span of 17 bases. CDR3 in amino acids: CASSSSQPWGEAFF. CDR3 sequence (DNA): TGTGCCAGCAGTTCCAGCCAGCCCTGGGGGGAAGCTTTCTTT.

The chain recombines TRBV5-1 with TRBJ2-7, with D maybe TRBD2 (5 bases). CDR3 length: 14 residues. CDR1 is SGHRS and CDR2 is YFSETQ in the germline V gene. Trimming shortened V by 0 bases and J by 2 bases, and 9 bases separated the two germline ends. The CDR3 bases are TGCGCCAGCAGCTTGGTCCCCGGGGCCTACGAGCAGTACTTC. Protein: CASSLVPGAYEQYF.

Many counts were recorded for this clonotype. The rearrangement links TRBV10-1 to TRBJ1-1; D is undetermined. The length of the CDR3 is 13 residues. The germline V gene encodes CDR1 WNHNN and CDR2 SYGVQD (reference sequence). The CDR3 DNA sequence: TGCGCTAGCCGGGAATACCTGAACACTGAAGCTTTCTTT. It yields the protein CASREYLNTEAFF.

This clonotype was observed at least ten times. The chain is built from TRBV20-1 and TRBJ2-5, with 7 nucleotides matching TRBD2. Germline CDR1 is DFQATT and CDR2 is SNEGSKA (reference sequence). The CDR3 is 13 amino acids. After removal of 6 bases from V and 2 bases from J, the junction contained 6 bases not matched to a gene. The CDR3 coding sequence is TGCAGTGCGGGGGAGGGCTTTCAAGAGACCCAGTACTTC. Amino acids: CSAGEGFQETQYF.

This clonotype was seen ten or more times. The rearrangement joins TRBV5-1 to TRBJ1-1, with a tentative D call TRBD1 (6 bases). V was shortened by 3 bases and J by 11 bases, with 26 bases between the two germline ends. Germline V lookup: CDR1 SGHRS, CDR2 YFSETQ. The CDR3 runs to 16 residues. The CDR3 DNA is TGCGCCAGCAGCTCCCTTCCGGGACTAGGGGGGCGCGGGGCTTTCTTT. Translating gives CASSSLPGLGGRGAFF.

This clonotype was found many times. The chain recombines TRBV7-2 with TRBJ1-1; D is uncertain. Looked up from germline, CDR1 is SGHTA and CDR2 is FQGNSA. The CDR3 sequence is 15 residues long. V was clipped by 1 base and J by 11 bases, with 20 bases between them. The CDR3 loop reads CASSLVRWNTGWAFF. Here the CDR3 DNA reads TGTGCCAGCAGCTTAGTTCGGTGGAATACTGGTTGGGCTTTCTTT.